This T cell receptor (beta chain) was captured by sequencing in a study of CD8 T cells in Susac syndrome. Through negative isolation, CD4+ and CD8+ T cells were obtained, while TEMRA cells were enriched using FACS. Random hexamers were used to reverse transcribe the RNA input (about 0.5 to 1 ug). Using its own MiXCR run on the immunoSEQ multiplex PCR reads, TCRdb lists one record per CDR3 protein. The sample shows some 180,000 distinct CDR3 sequences, under 95% of them seen only once. Germline values: CDR1 MNHNY, CDR2 SVGAGI (reference sequence). The V gene end was trimmed by 6 bases and the J gene end by 3 bases; junction bases not matched to a gene: 4. CDR3 length: 15 amino acids.

The receptor's source is a human donor in good health. The J gene is TRBJ2-3, the V gene TRBV6-6; 12 bases map to TRBD2. Specimen: CD4+ T cells from PBMCs. CDR3 sequence (DNA): TGTGCCAGCAGCCTAGCGGGGGGGATGACAGATACGCAGTATTTT. Translating gives CASSLAGGMTDTQYF.